This T cell receptor (beta chain) was observed in a study of blood T cell repertoires in COVID-19. Study at large: Acute-phase and convalescent COVID-19 samples originated in the United States, Italy and Spain. Sources were T cells, B-cell-depleted T cells, or PBMCs; the material itself was cDNA or gDNA.

Per the original methods: Nucleated cell number was recorded as an estimate derived from reference gene primer amplification. Libraries were prepared by immunoSEQ multiplex PCR; TCRdb keeps only in-frame clonotypes and omits some of them. The DNA was the basis for D and trimming; V, J and clone size are from that table. The sample records 200,000 to 300,000 clones, about 90% being singletons. V was trimmed by 7 bases and J by 0 bases, leaving 13 bases between them. The CDR3 contains 14 residues. CDR1 is SGHNT and CDR2 is YYREEE in the germline V gene (reference sequence). This TCR was recovered from a woman in her 50s with acute or convalescent COVID-19. Sequencing used peripheral blood. This chain uses TRBV5-4 with TRBJ1-1; possibly TRBD1 for D (6 bases). Here the CDR3 DNA reads TGTGCCAGCGGCCCGTGGACAGTGAACACTGAAGCTTTCTTT. It specifies CASGPWTVNTEAFF.